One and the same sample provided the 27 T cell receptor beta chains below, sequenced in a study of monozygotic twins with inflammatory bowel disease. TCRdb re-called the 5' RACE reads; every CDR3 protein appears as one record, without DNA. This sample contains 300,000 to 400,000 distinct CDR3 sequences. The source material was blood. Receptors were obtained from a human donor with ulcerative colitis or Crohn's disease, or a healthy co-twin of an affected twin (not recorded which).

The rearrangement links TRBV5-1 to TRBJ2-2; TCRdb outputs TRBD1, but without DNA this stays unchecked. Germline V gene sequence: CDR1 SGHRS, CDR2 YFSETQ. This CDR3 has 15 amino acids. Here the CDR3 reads CASSAMGQNTGELFF.

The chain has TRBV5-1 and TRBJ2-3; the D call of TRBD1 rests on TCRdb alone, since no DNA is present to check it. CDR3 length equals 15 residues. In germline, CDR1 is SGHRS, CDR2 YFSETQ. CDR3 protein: CASNFAQGPGDTQYF.

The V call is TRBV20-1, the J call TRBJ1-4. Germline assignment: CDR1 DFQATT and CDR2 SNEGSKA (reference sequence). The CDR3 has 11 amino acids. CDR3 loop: CSAVLMKRLFF.

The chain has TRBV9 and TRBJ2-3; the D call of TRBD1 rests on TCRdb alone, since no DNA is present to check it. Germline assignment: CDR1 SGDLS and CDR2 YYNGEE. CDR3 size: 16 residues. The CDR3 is CASSVGWGGSTDTQYF.

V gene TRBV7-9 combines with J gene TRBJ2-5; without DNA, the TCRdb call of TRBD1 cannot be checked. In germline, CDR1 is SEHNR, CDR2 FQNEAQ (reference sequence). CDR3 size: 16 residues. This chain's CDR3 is CASSLVQGETWETQYF.

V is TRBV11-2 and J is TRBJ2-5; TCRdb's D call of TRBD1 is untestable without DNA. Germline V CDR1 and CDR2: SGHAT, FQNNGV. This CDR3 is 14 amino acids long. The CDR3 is CASSLDRETETQYF. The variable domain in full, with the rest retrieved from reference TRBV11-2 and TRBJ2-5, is EAGVAQSPRYKIIEKRQSVAFWCNPISGHATLYWYQQILGQGPKLLIQFQNNGVVDDSQLPKDRFSAERLKGVDSTLKIQPAKLEDSAVYLCASSLDRETETQYFGPGTRLLVL.

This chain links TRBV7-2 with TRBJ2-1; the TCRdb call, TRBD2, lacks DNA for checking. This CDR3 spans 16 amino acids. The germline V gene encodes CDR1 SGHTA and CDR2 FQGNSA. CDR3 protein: CASSLAPGLTYNEQFF.

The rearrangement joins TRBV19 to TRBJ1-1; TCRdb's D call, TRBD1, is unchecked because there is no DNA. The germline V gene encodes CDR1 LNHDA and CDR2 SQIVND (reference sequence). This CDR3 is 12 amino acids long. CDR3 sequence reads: CAGRTGNTEAFF. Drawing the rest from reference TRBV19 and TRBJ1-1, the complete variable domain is DGGITQSPKYLFRKEGQNVTLSCEQNLNHDAMYWYRQDPGQGLRLIYYSQIVNDFQKGDIAEGYSVSREKKESFPLTVTSAQKNPTAFYLCAGRTGNTEAFFGQGTRLTVV.

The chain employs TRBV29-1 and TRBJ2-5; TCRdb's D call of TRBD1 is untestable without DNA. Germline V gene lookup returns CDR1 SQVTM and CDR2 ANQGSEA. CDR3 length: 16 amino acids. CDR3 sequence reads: CSVVVGFDRIQETQYF.

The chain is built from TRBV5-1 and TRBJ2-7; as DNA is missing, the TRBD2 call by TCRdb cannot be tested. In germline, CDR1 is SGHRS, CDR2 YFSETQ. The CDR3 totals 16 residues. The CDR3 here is CASSLGPEVLSYEQYF.

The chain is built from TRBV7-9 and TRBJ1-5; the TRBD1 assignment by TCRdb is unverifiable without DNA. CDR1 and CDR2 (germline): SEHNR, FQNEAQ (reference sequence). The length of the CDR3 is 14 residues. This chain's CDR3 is CASSSGQGFQPQHF.

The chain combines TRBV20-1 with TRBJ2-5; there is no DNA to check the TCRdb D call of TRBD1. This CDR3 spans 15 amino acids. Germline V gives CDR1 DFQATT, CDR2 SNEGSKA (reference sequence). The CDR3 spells CSARDVSGGVETQYF.

The CDR3 reads CASSRPRTAATNEKLFF. V is TRBV6-1 and J is TRBJ1-4. CDR3 length equals 17 residues. Germline V gene lookup returns CDR1 MNHNS and CDR2 SASEGT.

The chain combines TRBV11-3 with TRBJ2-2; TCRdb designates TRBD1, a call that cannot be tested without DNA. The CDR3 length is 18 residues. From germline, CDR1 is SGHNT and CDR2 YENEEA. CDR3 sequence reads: CASSLDYVQGGGTGELFF. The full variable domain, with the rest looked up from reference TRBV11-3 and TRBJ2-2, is EAGVVQSPRYKIIEKKQPVAFWCNPISGHNTLYWYLQNLGQGPELLIRYENEEAVDDSQLPKDRFSAERLKGVDSTLKIQPAELGDSAVYLCASSLDYVQGGGTGELFFGEGSRLTVL.

CDR3 in amino acids: CASSLGTAGDSPLHF. V is TRBV7-9 and J is TRBJ1-6. In germline, CDR1 is SEHNR, CDR2 FQNEAQ (reference sequence). CDR3 length: 15 amino acids.

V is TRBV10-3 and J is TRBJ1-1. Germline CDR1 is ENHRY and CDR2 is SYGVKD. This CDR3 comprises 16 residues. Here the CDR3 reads CAISESEGGSVPEAFF.

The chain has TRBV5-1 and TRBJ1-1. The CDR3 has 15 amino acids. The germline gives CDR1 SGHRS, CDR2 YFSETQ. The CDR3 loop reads CASSLAFRPNTEAFF.

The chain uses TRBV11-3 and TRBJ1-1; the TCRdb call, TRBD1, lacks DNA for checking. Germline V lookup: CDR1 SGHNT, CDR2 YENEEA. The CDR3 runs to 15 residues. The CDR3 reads CASSSGGQVNTEAFF.

The CDR3 here is CASSPDSSGQPQHF. The rearrangement joins TRBV2 to TRBJ1-5; the D gene TCRdb calls, TRBD1, cannot be checked with no DNA. The CDR3 spans 14 residues. The germline V gene has CDR1 SNHLY and CDR2 FYNNEI. Complete variable domain (other parts from reference TRBV2 and TRBJ1-5): EPEVTQTPSHQVTQMGQEVILRCVPISNHLYFYWYRQILGQKVEFLVSFYNNEISEKSEIFDDQFSVERPDGSNFTLKIRSTKLEDSAMYFCASSPDSSGQPQHFGDGTRLSIL.

The CDR3 loop is CASSSGQGDTEAFF. The rearrangement links TRBV28 to TRBJ1-1; TCRdb lists TRBD1, though no DNA is available to test this call. This CDR3 contains 14 residues. Germline CDR1 is MDHEN and CDR2 is SYDVKM.

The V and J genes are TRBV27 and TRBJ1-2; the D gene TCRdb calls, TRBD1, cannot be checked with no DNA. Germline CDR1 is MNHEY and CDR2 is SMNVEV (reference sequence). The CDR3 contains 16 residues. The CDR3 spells CASSLVQGPLNYGYTF.

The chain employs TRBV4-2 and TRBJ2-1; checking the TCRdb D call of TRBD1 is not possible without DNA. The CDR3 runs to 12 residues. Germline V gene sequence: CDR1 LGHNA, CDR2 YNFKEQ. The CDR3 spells CASSGDTNEQFF.

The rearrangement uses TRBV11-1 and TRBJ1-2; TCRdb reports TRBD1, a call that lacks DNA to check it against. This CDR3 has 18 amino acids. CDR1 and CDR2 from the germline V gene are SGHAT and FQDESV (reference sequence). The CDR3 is CASSLARTGHAILYGYTF.

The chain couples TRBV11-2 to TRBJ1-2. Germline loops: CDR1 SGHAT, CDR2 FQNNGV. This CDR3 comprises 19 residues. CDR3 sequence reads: CASSLPKGRGSQANYGYTF.

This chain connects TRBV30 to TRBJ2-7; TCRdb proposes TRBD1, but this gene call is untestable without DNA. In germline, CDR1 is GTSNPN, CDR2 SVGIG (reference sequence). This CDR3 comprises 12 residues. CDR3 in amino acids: CACQDRVNEQYF.

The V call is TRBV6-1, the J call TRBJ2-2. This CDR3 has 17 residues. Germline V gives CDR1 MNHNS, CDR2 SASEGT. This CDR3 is CASSQGLGIVTTGELFF.

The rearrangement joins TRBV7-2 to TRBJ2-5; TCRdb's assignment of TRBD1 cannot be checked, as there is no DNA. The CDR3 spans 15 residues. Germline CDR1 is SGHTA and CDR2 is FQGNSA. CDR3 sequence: CASTPGGAGEETQYF.